A selection of T cell receptor beta chains follows, all from one sample in a study of blood T cell repertoires in COVID-19. Repertoires were generated with immunoSEQ multiplex PCR, while TCRdb's copy carries only in-frame clones and drops some. The sample records about 300,000 clones, over 85% being singletons. What was sequenced was PBMCs or T cells enriched from blood (not recorded which). The origin of the receptors is a woman aged 45-65 years who had been exposed to COVID-19. CDR3s include the opening cysteine and the closing phenylalanine or tryptophan. Each record gives: J gene, D gene, V gene, clone size, CDR3 DNA, CDR3 protein. A D gene is named only where the DNA matches it firmly. Clone size, where shown, is once, few, many, or a class for clones that have expanded.

TRBJ2-5	NA	TRBV7-9	NA	TGTGCCAGCAGCTTCGGGGGAGGAGAGACCCAGTACTTC	CASSFGGGETQYF
TRBJ2-7	TRBD2	TRBV7-2	NA	TGTGCCAGCAGCGCGACTAGCGGGGCATCCTACGAGCAGTACTTC	CASSATSGASYEQYF
TRBJ1-6	NA	TRBV3-1/TRBV3-2	NA	TGTGCCAGCAGCCAGGGGGCCTCGAGTAATTCACCCCTCCACTTT	CASSQGASSNSPLHF
TRBJ1-2	NA	TRBV27	once	TGTGCCAGCAGTTCAGACAGGCGAGCTCCGTTCTATGGCTACACCTTC	CASSSDRRAPFYGYTF
TRBJ1-1	NA	TRBV5-1	NA	TGCGCCAGCAGCTTGTCGTTTCCGTCGAACACTGAAGCTTTCTTT	CASSLSFPSNTEAFF
TRBJ1-1	TRBD1	TRBV5-1	NA	TGCGCCAGCAGCCCTGCCACTTCGCCGGGACAGGGGAACACTGAAGCTTTCTTT	CASSPATSPGQGNTEAFF
TRBJ2-1	TRBD2	TRBV7-2	NA	TGTGCCAGCAGGTGGACTAGCTTCAATGAGCAGTTCTTC	CASRWTSFNEQFF
TRBJ1-6	NA	TRBV28	NA	TGTGCCAGCAGACAGGGAAGTAATTCACCCCTCCACTTT	CASRQGSNSPLHF
TRBJ1-3	NA	TRBV19	NA	TGTGCCAGTAGTATTGGAGGATTTAACACCATATATTTT	CASSIGGFNTIYF
TRBJ1-2	TRBD1	TRBV27	NA	TGTGCCAGCAGTAAACGACAAGACAGGGCTGGCTACACCTTC	CASSKRQDRAGYTF
TRBJ1-2	TRBD1	TRBV24-1	NA	TGTGCCACCAGTGACCCGGACAGGGATGTTGGCTACACCTTC	CATSDPDRDVGYTF
TRBJ2-5	NA	TRBV27	NA	TGTGCCAGCAGTCCCATCCTGGGCCCCAAACTGAGAGAGACCCAGTACTTC	CASSPILGPKLRETQYF
TRBJ2-3	NA	TRBV19	NA	TGTGCCAGTAGTATAGAGAGGGAGGCGGGGCGAAATACGCAGTATTTT	CASSIEREAGRNTQYF
TRBJ2-5	NA	TRBV7-9	NA	TGTGCCAGCACCACGACGGGGATTCAAGAGACCCAGTACTTC	CASTTTGIQETQYF
TRBJ2-7	NA	TRBV10-3	NA	TGTGCCATCAGTGATCGGCAGGGAACCCTGTCGGAGCAGTACTTC	CAISDRQGTLSEQYF
TRBJ1-2	TRBD1	TRBV27	NA	TGTGCCAGCAGTTTGGACAGGGGGCTAAGTGGCTACACCTTC	CASSLDRGLSGYTF
TRBJ2-5	TRBD2	TRBV3-1/TRBV3-2	NA	TGTGCCAGCAGCCAAGATTTACTAGCGGGGGCATGGACCCAGTACTTC	CASSQDLLAGAWTQYF
TRBJ1-5	NA	TRBV5-1	NA	TGCGCCAGCAGCTTGGATTCAGGGGATCAGCCCCAGCATTTT	CASSLDSGDQPQHF
TRBJ1-5	NA	TRBV4-1	NA	TGCGCCAGCAGCCAAGAATTCGGGAACGGCAATCAGCCCCAGCATTTT	CASSQEFGNGNQPQHF
TRBJ1-3	NA	TRBV25-1	NA	TGTGCCAGCGGACAGACGGCCATCTCTGGAAACACCATATATTTT	CASGQTAISGNTIYF
TRBJ1-2	TRBD1	TRBV30	NA	TGTGCCTGGAGTGTTTCCGGGGACAGTAACTATGGCTACACCTTC	CAWSVSGDSNYGYTF
TRBJ2-7	NA	TRBV6-5	NA	TGTGCCAGCAAAGCGAACGGCGTCTACGAGCAGTACTTC	CASKANGVYEQYF
TRBJ1-1	TRBD1	TRBV18	NA	TGTGCCAGCTCACCACTCCCTAGTAAGGGGGCGACGAGTGGGGCTGAAGCTTTCTTT	CASSPLPSKGATSGAEAFF
TRBJ1-5	TRBD1	TRBV2	NA	TGTGCCAGCAAGGACAGGGACAATCAGCCCCAGCATTTT	CASKDRDNQPQHF
TRBJ2-1	TRBD1	TRBV15	NA	TGTGCCACCAGCAGAGTGACAGGGGGCTCCTACAATGAGCAGTTCTTC	CATSRVTGGSYNEQFF
TRBJ2-7	NA	TRBV28	NA	TGTGCCAGCAGTTTATTAGGTGCAGGAGGAAGCTACGAGCAGTACTTC	CASSLLGAGGSYEQYF
TRBJ2-3	TRBD1	TRBV30	NA	TGTGCCTGGAGGGTTTTTTCGTTGGCAGGGGGCGTAGATACGCAGTATTTT	CAWRVFSLAGGVDTQYF
TRBJ2-5	TRBD1	TRBV5-4	NA	TGTGCCAGCAGCACGGGACAGGCGCGAGAGACCCAGTACTTC	CASSTGQARETQYF
TRBJ1-1	TRBD1	TRBV7-2	NA	TGTGCCAGCAGCTTAAAGATCCTACAGGGGACGTGGATGAACACTGAAGCTTTCTTT	CASSLKILQGTWMNTEAFF
TRBJ1-1	NA	TRBV19	NA	TGTGCCAGTAGGGTTGGCAGGGCGAAGACTTTCTTT	CASRVGRAKTFF
TRBJ1-2	NA	TRBV10-3	NA	TGTGCCATCACTGGGAGTGATGGCTACACCTTC	CAITGSDGYTF
TRBJ2-3	TRBD1	TRBV5-1	NA	TGCGCCAGCAGCAGATCCGGGGGGACAGGGGGCCAAGATACGCAGTATTTT	CASSRSGGTGGQDTQYF
TRBJ2-3	TRBD2	TRBV9	NA	TGTGCCAGCACCCCCGCCGGGGGGTCAGATACGCAGTATTTT	CASTPAGGSDTQYF
TRBJ2-5	TRBD2	TRBV5-4	NA	TGTGCCAGCAGCTTGGATCTAACTAGCGGGGGGACTGGGGAGACCCAGTACTTC	CASSLDLTSGGTGETQYF
TRBJ1-4	TRBD1	TRBV28	NA	TGTGCCATCCAAGGACAGGGGCGTTACGAAAAACTGTTTTTT	CAIQGQGRYEKLFF
TRBJ2-3	TRBD2	TRBV18	NA	TGTGCCAGCTCACCACCTATAGCGAATTCGACTAGCGGGGGGGCCGTAGATACGCAGTATTTT	CASSPPIANSTSGGAVDTQYF
TRBJ2-3	NA	TRBV9	NA	TGTGCCAGCAGCGTAGACCCGGTCCCCGGAGATACGCAGTATTTT	CASSVDPVPGDTQYF
TRBJ1-1	NA	TRBV30	few	TGTGCCTGGAGTGACGGGTCCTACACTGAAGCTTTCTTT	CAWSDGSYTEAFF
TRBJ2-5	TRBD1	TRBV2	NA	TGTGCCAGCAGAGGAGGACAGGGTGGACGAAAGACCCAGTACTTC	CASRGGQGGRKTQYF
TRBJ2-3	NA	TRBV15	NA	TGTGCCACCAGCAGAGAGGGGGCCAGAATCACAGATACGCAGTATTTT	CATSREGARITDTQYF
TRBJ1-5	TRBD1	TRBV30	NA	TGTGCCTGGACCGGACAGGGTGGTTTGGGCAATCAGCCCCAGCATTTT	CAWTGQGGLGNQPQHF
TRBJ1-3	NA	TRBV3-1/TRBV3-2	NA	TGTGCCAGCAGCCAGAAGACAGGCAGCTCTGGAAACACCATATATTTT	CASSQKTGSSGNTIYF